These 20 T cell receptor beta chains originate from one sample sequenced in a study of brain T cells in children with intractable seizures. Generated by immunoSEQ multiplex PCR, the TCRdb table keeps only in-frame clones and is missing some. Here the sample spans about 340,000 clones, more than 85% being singletons. Time point noted: blood from clinic visit 5 months post-surgery; TSC patient then seizure free. Material: peripheral blood, obtained more than 4 months after surgery. Receptors were obtained from a boy in the first two years of life with tuberous sclerosis and intractable seizures.

The CDR3 spells CASEDRPTYEQYF. The CDR3 DNA follows: TGTGCAAGTGAGGACAGGCCAACCTACGAGCAGTACTTC. The chain recombines TRBV6-6 with TRBJ2-7, with 7 nucleotides matching TRBD1. This CDR3 has 13 amino acids. Germline V lookup: CDR1 MNHNY, CDR2 SVGAGI (reference sequence).

This clone was observed a single time. This rearrangement joins TRBV5-6 to TRBJ1-3, with a tentative D call TRBD1 (6 bases). Trimming left V 0 bases short and J 1 base short, with 11 bases between. The CDR3 is 16 residues long. Germline values: CDR1 SGHDT, CDR2 YYEEEE. CDR3 bases: TGTGCCAGCAGCTTGGCCAGGGGAGCATCTGGAAACACCATATATTTT. Its translation: CASSLARGASGNTIYF.

J is TRBJ2-2 and V is TRBV5-1; D is possibly TRBD1 (6 bases). Trimming cost V 6 bases and J 0 bases, with 12 bases left between them. The CDR3 runs 15 residues. Germline CDR1 reads SGHRS; CDR2 reads YFSETQ. The CDR3 sequence: CASTLDRPNTGELFF. The CDR3 DNA follows: TGCGCCAGCACTTTGGACAGACCGAACACCGGGGAGCTGTTTTTT.

This chain uses TRBV9 with TRBJ1-5, with 7 positions matching TRBD1. The germline gives CDR1 SGDLS, CDR2 YYNGEE. The CDR3 is 14 amino acids. J was trimmed by 6 bases and V by 4 bases; bases with no gene match: 7. CDR3 nucleotide sequence: TGTGCCAGCAGCTCCGACAGGGAGGGTCAGCCCCAGCATTTT. Translated: CASSSDREGQPQHF. Supplemented by reference TRBV9 and TRBJ1-5, the full variable domain reads DSGVTQTPKHLITATGQRVTLRCSPRSGDLSVYWYQQSLDQGLQFLIQYYNGEERAKGNILERFSAQQFPDLHSELNLSSLELGDSALYFCASSSDREGQPQHFGDGTRLSIL.

Here the CDR3 reads CSAASSEQFF. As DNA, the CDR3 is TGCAGCGCTGCCTCAAGTGAGCAGTTCTTC. This chain connects TRBV20-1 to TRBJ2-1; no definite D call. Germline values: CDR1 DFQATT, CDR2 SNEGSKA (reference sequence). The CDR3 spans 10 residues.

V gene TRBV3-1 (or the pseudogene TRBV3-2) combines with J gene TRBJ1-4; no firm D call. There are 13 residues in the CDR3. Trimming removed 4 bases from V and 4 bases from J, with 7 bases in between. Germline V CDR1 and CDR2: LGHDT, YNNKEL (reference sequence). This chain's CDR3 is CASSPRVNEKLFF. The CDR3 DNA reads as TGTGCCAGCAGCCCACGAGTTAATGAAAAACTGTTTTTT.

The gene calls are TRBV2 and TRBJ1-1; D call uncertain. The CDR3 is 16 residues long. The V gene lost 4 bases and the J gene lost 1 base, with 16 bases spanning the gap. Germline V CDR1 and CDR2: SNHLY, FYNNEI. The CDR3: CASSAWADPANTEAFF. Here the CDR3 DNA reads TGTGCCAGCAGTGCGTGGGCCGACCCGGCGAACACTGAAGCTTTCTTT.

The chain couples TRBV2 to TRBJ1-1; no reliable D call. Per germline, CDR1 SNHLY and CDR2 FYNNEI. V shed 6 bases and J shed 3 bases, with 5 bases lying between them. The CDR3 has 11 amino acids. The CDR3 loop reads CASSPDTEAFF. The CDR3 coding sequence is TGTGCCAGCAGCCCCGACACTGAAGCTTTCTTT.

The chain recombines TRBV2 with TRBJ2-3; tentative D call: TRBD2 (6 bases). Germline V CDR1 and CDR2: SNHLY, FYNNEI. The CDR3 is 15 residues long. The V and J ends lost 4 bases and 2 bases respectively, with 13 bases between them. The CDR3 DNA reads TGTGCCAGCAGTGTTCGACTAGATTTCACAGATACGCAGTATTTT. Translated: CASSVRLDFTDTQYF.

In the case of this clone: The sample contains more than one DNA sequence encoding this CDR3. The chain joins TRBV7-9 to TRBJ2-7; D ambiguous. The germline V and J ends were trimmed by 1 base and 3 bases, with 4 bases remaining between them. This CDR3 region has 12 residues. Germline V gene data show CDR1 as SEHNR and CDR2 as FQNEAQ (reference sequence). CDR3 sequence (DNA): TGTGCCAGCAGCTTAGGCGTCTACGAGCAGTACTTC. Translation: CASSLGVYEQYF.

The chain links TRBV5-1 to TRBJ1-1, with 9 nucleotides matching TRBD1. Trimming removed 5 bases from V and 1 base from J; junction bases left unmatched: 3. The CDR3 sequence is 14 residues long. CDR1 SGHRS and CDR2 YFSETQ come from the germline V gene. The CDR3 is CASSRDRENTEAFF. In DNA form, the CDR3 reads TGCGCCAGCAGTCGGGACAGGGAGAACACTGAAGCTTTCTTT.

This clone was seen a single time. The rearrangement joins TRBV5-1 to TRBJ1-4, with TRBD1 matching 9 bases. The CDR3 runs 14 residues. The V and J ends lost 4 bases and 7 bases, in that order; junction bases with no gene match: 5. Germline loops: CDR1 SGHRS, CDR2 YFSETQ. This chain's CDR3 is CASSTGTGSEKLFF. CDR3 sequence (DNA): TGCGCCAGCAGCACGGGGACAGGGAGTGAAAAACTGTTTTTT.

The chain recombines TRBV6-1 with TRBJ2-5; 8 nucleotides align to TRBD2. The germline V gene encodes CDR1 MNHNS and CDR2 SASEGT. This CDR3 spans 14 amino acids. The J segment lost 5 bases and the V segment lost 3 bases, leaving 5 bases of the junction unmatched. CDR3 nucleotides: TGTGCCAGCAGTGAGATAGCGGGAAGGGAGACCCAGTACTTC. This encodes CASSEIAGRETQYF.

This chain uses TRBV10-3 with TRBJ2-7; D perhaps matches TRBD2 (6 bases). Germline CDR1 is ENHRY and CDR2 is SYGVKD. The V gene lost 2 bases and the J gene lost 4 bases, with 9 bases spanning the gap. The CDR3 is 13 residues long. CDR3 protein: CAISESGTYEQYF. The DNA of the CDR3 is TGTGCCATCAGTGAGAGTGGGACTTACGAGCAGTACTTC.

J is TRBJ1-2 and V is TRBV9; no reliable D call. Germline assignment: CDR1 SGDLS and CDR2 YYNGEE. The germline V and J ends were trimmed by 0 bases and 2 bases, with 11 bases remaining between them. The CDR3 extends over 15 amino acids. Here the CDR3 DNA reads TGTGCCAGCAGCGTAGGTTCTCCGCTGAACTATGGCTACACCTTC. Protein: CASSVGSPLNYGYTF.

This chain links TRBV28 with TRBJ1-1; D unresolved. The V gene lost 2 bases and the J gene lost 5 bases, with 9 bases spanning the gap. This CDR3 region has 13 residues. Germline V gene lookup returns CDR1 MDHEN and CDR2 SYDVKM. The CDR3: CASSLPSETEAFF. The CDR3 DNA reads as TGTGCCAGCAGTTTACCCTCAGAGACTGAAGCTTTCTTT.

This rearrangement joins TRBV6-5 to TRBJ2-1; 7 nucleotides agree with TRBD2. Trimming took 6 bases from V and 9 from J; bases not matched to a gene: 8. This CDR3 spans 13 amino acids. The germline CDR1 and CDR2 sequences are MNHEY and SVGAGI. The CDR3 coding sequence is TGTGCCAGCAGGTCGAGGGAGGGCCTTGAGCAGTTCTTC. Encoded protein: CASRSREGLEQFF.

The rearrangement uses TRBV27 and TRBJ2-7; unclear D gene. V lost 5 bases, J lost 1 base, and 18 bases lay in between. Germline lookup yields CDR1 MNHEY and CDR2 SMNVEV (reference sequence). This CDR3 contains 16 residues. For the CDR3, the DNA is TGTGCCAGCAGTCCCCAATCAAGGGAAACATCCTACGAGCAGTACTTC. It yields the protein CASSPQSRETSYEQYF.

The J gene is TRBJ2-1, the V gene TRBV3-1 (or the pseudogene TRBV3-2), with D perhaps TRBD2 (6 bases). CDR1 and CDR2 from the germline V gene are LGHDT and YNNKEL (reference sequence). This CDR3 contains 15 residues. V lost 4 bases to trimming and J lost 8 bases, with 18 bases between them. The CDR3 DNA is TGTGCCAGCAGCCTAGGGACTCTGAGTGGAGATGAGCAGTTCTTC. Translation gives CASSLGTLSGDEQFF.

V is TRBV27 and J is TRBJ2-6; 8 bases match TRBD2. Germline CDR1 and CDR2: MNHEY and SMNVEV (reference sequence). V gave up 5 bases and J gave up 1 base; unmatched junction bases: 7. CDR3 size: 17 residues. CDR3 nucleotide sequence: TGTGCCAGCAGTCCGCCGGGGGGGGTGTCTGGGGCCAACGTCCTGACTTTC. The encoded protein is CASSPPGGVSGANVLTF.